This T cell receptor (beta chain) was sequenced during a study of T cell responses to AZD1222 COVID-19 vaccine. Study results and caveats: Spike as a whole was targeted by vaccine-associated CD4 TCRs, dominant at 160-218 and 743-854. Donors skewed white British and female; clonal diversity was possibly underestimated. Samples come after the peak T cell response, not at day 14.

The protocol was immunoSEQ multiplex PCR, while the TCRdb copy is restricted to in-frame clones and leaves out a portion. This sample has some 50,000 clones; about 81% occur once, and the top ten carry 25% to 30%. This clone appeared once. Its specificity is unknown. CDR1 is MNHEY, CDR2 SVGEGT, per germline. The germline V and J ends were trimmed by 2 bases and 9 bases, with 17 bases remaining between them. The CDR3 spans 15 residues. The input for sequencing was peripheral blood, taken on day 0 of AZD1222 vaccination. The source of this sequence is an adult in good health. V gene TRBV6-2 or TRBV6-3 combines with J gene TRBJ1-5, with a tentative D call TRBD1 (6 bases). The CDR3 DNA follows: TGTGCCAGCAGTTACCCGGGCAGCGGAGGGGGGCCCCAGCATTTT. Its translation is CASSYPGSGGGPQHF.